Reported below is one TCR beta chain. Its antigen is unidentified. Some clones are missing from TCRdb's copy, which holds only in-frame ones; the method was immunoSEQ multiplex PCR. The sample has a few hundred thousand clones; approximately 91% are singletons. This record belongs to a study of cytomegalovirus exposure and HLA in healthy donors. Study-wide results and caveats: Despite most TCR sequences being rare, some public TCRs occurred in many donors. According to the study, 160 or so TCR beta chains were cytomegalovirus-associated.

CDR1 and CDR2 (germline): MNHEY, SMNVEV (reference sequence). The CDR3 extends over 16 amino acids. Trimming took 0 bases from V and 9 from J; bases not matched to a gene: 11. Material for sequencing was PBMCs. This TCR was recovered from a man between 25 and 39 years old in good health and CMV-seronegative. V usage is TRBV27 and J usage is TRBJ2-1; 7 nucleotides line up with TRBD2. CDR3 loop: CASSLSGGFSMGEQFF. The CDR3 DNA reads TGTGCCAGCAGTTTATCCGGGGGGTTCTCCATGGGTGAGCAGTTCTTC.